This T cell receptor (beta chain) was retrieved from a study of T cell responses to AZD1222 COVID-19 vaccine. The CDR3 loop spans 13 amino acids. V was pared by 4 bases and J by 7 bases, with 7 bases of the junction left unmatched. CDR1 and CDR2 from the germline V gene are SGDLS and YYNGEE. TCRdb's table, derived via immunoSEQ multiplex PCR, lists solely in-frame clones and lacks some. The top ten hold 4.5% to 6% of the sample, which has 150,000 or so clones, roughly 87% seen once. The sample consisted of peripheral blood, taken on day 0 of AZD1222 vaccination. The source is an adult in good health. V is TRBV9 and J is TRBJ1-1; TRBD1 matches 7 bases. The DNA of the CDR3 is TGTGCCAGCAGCAGGGGGACAGTCCATGAAGCTTTCTTT. This translates into CASSRGTVHEAFF. The entire variable domain, with the rest obtained from reference TRBV9 and TRBJ1-1, is as follows: DSGVTQTPKHLITATGQRVTLRCSPRSGDLSVYWYQQSLDQGLQFLIQYYNGEERAKGNILERFSAQQFPDLHSELNLSSLELGDSALYFCASSRGTVHEAFFGQGTRLTVV.